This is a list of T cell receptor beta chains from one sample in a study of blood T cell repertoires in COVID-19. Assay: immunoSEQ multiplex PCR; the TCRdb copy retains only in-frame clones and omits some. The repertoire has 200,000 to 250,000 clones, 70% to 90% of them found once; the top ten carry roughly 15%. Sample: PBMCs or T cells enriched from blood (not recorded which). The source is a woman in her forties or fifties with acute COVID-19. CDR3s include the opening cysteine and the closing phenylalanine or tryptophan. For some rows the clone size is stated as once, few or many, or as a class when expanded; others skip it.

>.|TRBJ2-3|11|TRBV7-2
CATGQTDTRYF
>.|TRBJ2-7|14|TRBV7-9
CASSLAQGTYEQYF
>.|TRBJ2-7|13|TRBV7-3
CASSYDGFREQYF
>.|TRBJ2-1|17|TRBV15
CATSREFGTSGYNEQFF
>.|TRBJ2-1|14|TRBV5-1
CASSSGASGLLQFF
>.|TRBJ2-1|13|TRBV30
CAWSVRRDNEQFF
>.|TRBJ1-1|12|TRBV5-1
CASSPGVGEAFF
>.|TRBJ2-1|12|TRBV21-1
CASSNRTDEQFF
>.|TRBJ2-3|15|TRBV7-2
CASSSQTSGTDTQYF
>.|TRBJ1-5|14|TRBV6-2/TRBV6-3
CASSYQGPNQPQHF
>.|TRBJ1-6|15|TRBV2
CASSDRTGYNSPLHF
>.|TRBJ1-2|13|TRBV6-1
CASSESVRGGYTF
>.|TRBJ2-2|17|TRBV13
CASSLGIRLANTGELFF
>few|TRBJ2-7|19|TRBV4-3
CASSQAQNSSGTNSYEQYF
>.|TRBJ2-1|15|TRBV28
CASRETGSSYNEQFF
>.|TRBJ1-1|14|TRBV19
CASSRDRDPLEAFF
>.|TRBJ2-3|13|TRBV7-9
CASSRREPDTQYF
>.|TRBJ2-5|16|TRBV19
CASSHLGGLARETQYF
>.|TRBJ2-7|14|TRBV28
CASSTGTETYEQYF
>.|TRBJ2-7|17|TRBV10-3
CAISDPRSGQGAFEQYF
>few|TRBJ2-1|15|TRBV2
CASVRRQGANNEQFF
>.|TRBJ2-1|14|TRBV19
CASSRPAGRGEQFF
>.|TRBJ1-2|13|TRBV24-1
CATSDQGWIGYTF
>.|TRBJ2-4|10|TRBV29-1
CRRGQNIQYF
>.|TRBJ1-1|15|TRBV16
CASSQSYRGGTEAFF
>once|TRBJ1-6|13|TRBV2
CASSEGASVPIHF
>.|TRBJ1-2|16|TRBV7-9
CASSRSTGTGGYGYTF
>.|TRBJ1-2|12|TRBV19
CASSRGNYGYTF
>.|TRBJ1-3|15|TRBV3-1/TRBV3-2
CASSPGVSSGNTIYF
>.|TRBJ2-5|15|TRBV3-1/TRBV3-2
CASSTRSGAGETQYF
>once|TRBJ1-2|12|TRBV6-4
CASSDDWLRFTF
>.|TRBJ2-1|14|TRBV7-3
CATKRDQSYNEQFF
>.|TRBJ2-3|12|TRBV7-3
CASSLSADTQYF
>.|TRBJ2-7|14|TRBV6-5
CASSYDGRRYEQYF
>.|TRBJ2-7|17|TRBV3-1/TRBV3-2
CASSQGGLADLSYEQYF
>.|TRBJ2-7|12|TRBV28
CASTGQGYEQYF
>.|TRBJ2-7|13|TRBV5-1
CASSLAARYEQYF
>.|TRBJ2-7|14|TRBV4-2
CASSQGGGSYEQYF
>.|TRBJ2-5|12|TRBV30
CAWTRWEETQYF
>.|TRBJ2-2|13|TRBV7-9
CASGSVSTGELFF
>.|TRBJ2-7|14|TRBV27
CASSLAQGAYEQYF
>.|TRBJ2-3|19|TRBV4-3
CASSQDRTSGRRTTDTQYF
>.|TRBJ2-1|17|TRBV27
CASSLIPTSGPYNEQFF
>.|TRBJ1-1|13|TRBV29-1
CSTEGGVNTEAFF
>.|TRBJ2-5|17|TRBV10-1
CASRIPGQGARGETQYF